Here is one T cell receptor beta chain with its context. The antigen remains undetermined. Sequenced with the Oncomine TCR Beta short-read assay was DNA taken from cultured CD4+ T cells. TCRdb itself ran the PCR reads through MiXCR, one entry per CDR3 protein. The repertoire holds roughly 7,200 distinct CDR3 sequences, approximately 31% seen once, with 29% in the top ten. The germline V and J ends were trimmed by 4 bases and 0 bases, with 9 bases remaining between them. The CDR3 spans 14 residues. Germline V gives CDR1 SGHRS, CDR2 YFSETQ. This sample stems from a study of vaccination and CD4 T cells after COVID-19. Overall study results and limits: SARS-CoV-2-reactive clonotypes showed a nonsignificant median rise from about 20 to 38. The study examined relatively few convalescent patients and included no early post-infection timepoints.

Specified treatment: roughly 11-day PBMC culture with coronavirus spike peptide pools or control peptides (ViraFEST assay). CD4+ T cells that came from the unexposed donor were collected before the COVID-19 pandemic (2011-2018). At days 3 and 7, half the medium was exchanged for fresh IL-2 medium. The clonotype comes from a human donor in good health. This rearrangement joins TRBV5-1 to TRBJ2-3; D is ambiguous. The sequenced sample was CD4+ T cells from blood, cultured in vitro. CDR3 loop: CASSEDTSTDTQYF. The CDR3 DNA sequence: TGCGCCAGCAGCGAAGATACTAGCACAGATACGCAGTATTTT.